This entry is about one T cell receptor beta chain. Germline-derived CDR1 and CDR2 are LGHDT and YNNKEL (reference sequence). Between the trimmed V and J ends, which lost 1 base and 3 bases, there was a span of 6 bases. The CDR3 runs 13 residues. Per the original methods: Reference gene primer amplification gave nucleated cell count estimates. TCRdb keeps only in-frame clones here, not all; method: immunoSEQ multiplex PCR. That table is the source of V, J and clone size, and D and trimming were worked out from the DNA. The sample lists more than 200,000 clones; 75% to 90% were seen once. These data are taken from a study of blood T cell repertoires in COVID-19.

The rearrangement links TRBV3-1 (or the pseudogene TRBV3-2) to TRBJ1-1; possibly TRBD1 for D (5 bases). This receptor was obtained from a man aged 25 to 40 with active or convalescent COVID-19. Material: peripheral blood. The CDR3 sequence is CASSQGGDTEAFF. CDR3 nucleotide sequence: TGTGCCAGCAGCCAAGGGGGGGACACTGAAGCTTTCTTT.